The source of this T cell receptor (beta chain) is a study of shared clonotypes between healthy human individuals. Only in-frame clones appear in the TCRdb table, and some are missing; sequencing was by immunoSEQ multiplex PCR. The data contain about 2,500,000 clones, more than 80% of them singletons. Germline CDR1 is SGHRS and CDR2 is YFSETQ. V shed 0 bases and J shed 2 bases, with 9 bases lying between them. The CDR3 length is 16 residues. Findings and caveats of the study: Since donors were few, the genetic and exposure-history diversity represented was limited.

In regard to this clone: Its antigen remains unidentified.

This chain joins TRBV5-1 and TRBJ1-6, with D perhaps matching TRBD1 (6 bases). The TCR comes from a man aged 18 to 30 in good health. What was sequenced was naive CD4+ T cells sorted from blood. The subset denotes: CD45RA+ positively selected. The CDR3 coding sequence is TGCGCCAGCAGCTTGGCAGGGGCCACCTATAATTCACCCCTCCACTTT. This encodes CASSLAGATYNSPLHF.